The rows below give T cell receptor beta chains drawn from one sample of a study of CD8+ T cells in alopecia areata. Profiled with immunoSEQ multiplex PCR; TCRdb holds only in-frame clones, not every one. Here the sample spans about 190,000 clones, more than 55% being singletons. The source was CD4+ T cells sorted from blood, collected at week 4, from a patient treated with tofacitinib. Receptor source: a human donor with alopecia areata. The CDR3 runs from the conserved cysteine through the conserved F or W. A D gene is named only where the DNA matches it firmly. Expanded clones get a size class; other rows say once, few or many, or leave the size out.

cdr3_aa: CASSQEVERGEQYF
cdr3_nt: TGCGCCAGCAGCCAAGAAGTCGAGAGAGGCGAGCAGTACTTC
d_call: NA
clone_size: NA
v_call: TRBV4-1
j_call: TRBJ2-7

cdr3_aa: CSVVRGAYEQYF
cdr3_nt: TGCAGCGTTGTTCGGGGGGCTTACGAGCAGTACTTC
d_call: NA
clone_size: few
v_call: TRBV29-1
j_call: TRBJ2-7

cdr3_aa: CASSLARVTEAFF
cdr3_nt: TGTGCCAGCAGCTTAGCGAGAGTAACTGAAGCTTTCTTT
d_call: NA
clone_size: NA
v_call: TRBV7-8
j_call: TRBJ1-1

cdr3_aa: CSARDNQIAKNIQYF
cdr3_nt: TGCAGCGCTAGGGACAACCAGATAGCCAAAAACATTCAGTACTTC
d_call: NA
clone_size: NA
v_call: TRBV29-1
j_call: TRBJ2-4

cdr3_aa: CSSGTVGTQYF
cdr3_nt: TGCAGTTCCGGGACAGTGGGGACCCAGTACTTC
d_call: TRBD1
clone_size: NA
v_call: TRBV20-1
j_call: TRBJ2-5

cdr3_aa: CAWSRTGDGYTF
cdr3_nt: TGTGCCTGGAGCCGGACAGGGGATGGCTACACCTTC
d_call: TRBD1
clone_size: few
v_call: TRBV30
j_call: TRBJ1-2

cdr3_aa: CAWTPGTSGRSTGELFF
cdr3_nt: TGTGCCTGGACTCCAGGGACTAGCGGGAGAAGCACCGGGGAGCTGTTTTTT
d_call: TRBD2
clone_size: NA
v_call: TRBV30
j_call: TRBJ2-2

cdr3_aa: CASSETGVYGYTF
cdr3_nt: TGTGCCAGCAGTGAGACAGGGGTTTATGGCTACACCTTC
d_call: TRBD1
clone_size: once
v_call: TRBV25-1
j_call: TRBJ1-2

cdr3_aa: CASSIQGADTEAFF
cdr3_nt: TGTGCCAGTAGTATACAGGGTGCGGACACTGAAGCTTTCTTT
d_call: NA
clone_size: few
v_call: TRBV19
j_call: TRBJ1-1

cdr3_aa: CASRLGIYSNQPQHF
cdr3_nt: TGTGCCAGCAGACTTGGGATTTATAGCAATCAGCCCCAGCATTTT
d_call: NA
clone_size: NA
v_call: TRBV6-5
j_call: TRBJ1-5

cdr3_aa: CSVGLAGPYEQYF
cdr3_nt: TGCAGCGTCGGCCTAGCGGGGCCCTACGAGCAGTACTTC
d_call: TRBD2
clone_size: NA
v_call: TRBV29-1
j_call: TRBJ2-7

cdr3_aa: CASSRSSYEQYF
cdr3_nt: TGTGCCAGCAGTCGCAGCTCCTACGAGCAGTACTTC
d_call: NA
clone_size: NA
v_call: TRBV11-2
j_call: TRBJ2-7

cdr3_aa: CAISANNRGGTDTQYF
cdr3_nt: TGTGCCATCTCCGCTAACAACAGGGGAGGCACAGATACGCAGTATTTT
d_call: TRBD1
clone_size: many
v_call: TRBV10-3
j_call: TRBJ2-3

cdr3_aa: CAPTGNGQYF
cdr3_nt: TGTGCCCCGACGGGGAATGGGCAGTACTTC
d_call: NA
clone_size: NA
v_call: TRBV15
j_call: TRBJ2-7

cdr3_aa: CASNRAEGQYF
cdr3_nt: TGTGCCAGCAATCGGGCGGAGGGGCAGTACTTC
d_call: NA
clone_size: NA
v_call: TRBV2
j_call: TRBJ2-7

cdr3_aa: CASSFRGRASYEQYF
cdr3_nt: TGTGCCAGCAGTTTCCGCGGGAGGGCCTCCTACGAGCAGTACTTC
d_call: TRBD2
clone_size: NA
v_call: TRBV27
j_call: TRBJ2-7

cdr3_aa: CAWSRDYTGEQYF
cdr3_nt: TGTGCCTGGAGTAGGGACTACACTGGGGAGCAGTACTTC
d_call: TRBD2
clone_size: few
v_call: TRBV30
j_call: TRBJ2-7

cdr3_aa: CASSSGMVGEQYF
cdr3_nt: TGTGCCAGCAGCTCCGGGATGGTCGGCGAGCAGTACTTC
d_call: NA
clone_size: few
v_call: TRBV7-2
j_call: TRBJ2-7

cdr3_aa: CASSNQGQLGETQYF
cdr3_nt: TGCGCCAGCAGCAACCAAGGACAGTTAGGAGAGACCCAGTACTTC
d_call: NA
clone_size: NA
v_call: TRBV5-1
j_call: TRBJ2-5

cdr3_aa: CAVQGTGGKQYF
cdr3_nt: TGTGCCGTACAAGGGACAGGGGGAAAGCAGTACTTC
d_call: TRBD1
clone_size: few
v_call: TRBV19
j_call: TRBJ2-7

cdr3_aa: CASSLQDTTDTQYF
cdr3_nt: TGTGCCAGCAGCTTACAGGACACCACAGATACGCAGTATTTT
d_call: NA
clone_size: NA
v_call: TRBV11-2
j_call: TRBJ2-3

cdr3_aa: CASTTRNTEAFF
cdr3_nt: TGTGCCAGCACCACGCGGAACACTGAAGCTTTCTTT
d_call: NA
clone_size: NA
v_call: TRBV6-5
j_call: TRBJ1-1

cdr3_aa: CSVEVVQDTEAFF
cdr3_nt: TGCAGCGTTGAAGTTGTCCAGGACACTGAAGCTTTCTTT
d_call: NA
clone_size: NA
v_call: TRBV29-1
j_call: TRBJ1-1

cdr3_aa: CSVGQRIPMNTEAFF
cdr3_nt: TGCAGCGTTGGACAGCGAATCCCCATGAACACTGAAGCTTTCTTT
d_call: NA
clone_size: few
v_call: TRBV29-1
j_call: TRBJ1-1

cdr3_aa: CSVEGNFPQYF
cdr3_nt: TGCAGCGTTGAGGGCAATTTTCCCCAGTACTTC
d_call: NA
clone_size: once
v_call: TRBV29-1
j_call: TRBJ2-5

cdr3_aa: CASSTRAGTRVNEQFF
cdr3_nt: TGTGCCAGCAGTACTCGCGCCGGGACTAGGGTCAATGAGCAGTTCTTC
d_call: TRBD2
clone_size: NA
v_call: TRBV27
j_call: TRBJ2-1

cdr3_aa: CASSLLWRRNEQFF
cdr3_nt: TGTGCCAGCAGTTTACTCTGGCGTCGCAATGAGCAGTTCTTC
d_call: NA
clone_size: NA
v_call: TRBV28
j_call: TRBJ2-1

cdr3_aa: CASSLSRGQETQYF
cdr3_nt: TGTGCCAGCAGTTTATCTAGAGGCCAAGAGACCCAGTACTTC
d_call: NA
clone_size: few
v_call: TRBV28
j_call: TRBJ2-5

cdr3_aa: CASSQGPTEAFF
cdr3_nt: TGTGCCAGCAGCCAAGGGCCGACTGAAGCTTTCTTT
d_call: NA
clone_size: NA
v_call: TRBV4-2
j_call: TRBJ1-1

cdr3_aa: CSVAGRYTYEQYF
cdr3_nt: TGCAGCGTTGCGGGGAGATATACCTACGAGCAGTACTTC
d_call: NA
clone_size: few
v_call: TRBV29-1
j_call: TRBJ2-7

cdr3_aa: CASSYSTSAEAFF
cdr3_nt: TGTGCCAGCAGTTACTCGACGAGCGCTGAAGCTTTCTTT
d_call: NA
clone_size: NA
v_call: TRBV6-5
j_call: TRBJ1-1

cdr3_aa: CASSGLTGEFSGANVLTF
cdr3_nt: TGTGCCAGCAGTGGCCTGACAGGGGAATTCTCTGGGGCCAACGTCCTGACTTTC
d_call: TRBD1
clone_size: NA
v_call: TRBV25-1
j_call: TRBJ2-6

cdr3_aa: CAWSAGYGTEAFF
cdr3_nt: TGTGCCTGGAGTGCAGGGTATGGCACTGAAGCTTTCTTT
d_call: NA
clone_size: NA
v_call: TRBV30
j_call: TRBJ1-1

cdr3_aa: CASSPGTAQETQYF
cdr3_nt: TGTGCCAGCAGCCCTGGGACAGCCCAAGAGACCCAGTACTTC
d_call: TRBD1
clone_size: once
v_call: TRBV7-9
j_call: TRBJ2-5

cdr3_aa: CASSPDRPFGGSYEQYF
cdr3_nt: TGTGCCAGCAGCCCTGACCGACCCTTTGGGGGATCCTACGAGCAGTACTTC
d_call: NA
clone_size: NA
v_call: TRBV7-9
j_call: TRBJ2-7

cdr3_aa: CSVGSSGSTDTQYF
cdr3_nt: TGCAGCGTTGGCTCTAGCGGGAGCACAGATACGCAGTATTTT
d_call: TRBD2
clone_size: NA
v_call: TRBV29-1
j_call: TRBJ2-3

cdr3_aa: CSAGGANVLTF
cdr3_nt: TGCAGCGCCGGGGGGGCCAACGTCCTGACTTTC
d_call: NA
clone_size: few
v_call: TRBV29-1
j_call: TRBJ2-6

cdr3_aa: CSVRTSGLSYNEQFF
cdr3_nt: TGCAGCGTTAGGACTAGCGGACTCTCCTACAATGAGCAGTTCTTC
d_call: TRBD2
clone_size: NA
v_call: TRBV29-1
j_call: TRBJ2-1

cdr3_aa: CASMSGGRRETQYF
cdr3_nt: TGTGCCAGCATGAGCGGGGGGCGCAGGGAGACCCAGTACTTC
d_call: TRBD2
clone_size: NA
v_call: TRBV28
j_call: TRBJ2-5

cdr3_aa: CAWSGLAGQSSYEQYF
cdr3_nt: TGTGCCTGGAGTGGGCTAGCGGGCCAGAGCTCCTACGAGCAGTACTTC
d_call: TRBD2
clone_size: few
v_call: TRBV30
j_call: TRBJ2-7

cdr3_aa: CSAGWTGLNYGYTF
cdr3_nt: TGCAGCGCTGGATGGACAGGTCTTAACTATGGCTACACCTTC
d_call: TRBD1
clone_size: few
v_call: TRBV29-1
j_call: TRBJ1-2

cdr3_aa: CASRRDGQNYGYTF
cdr3_nt: TGTGCCAGCAGACGCGACGGACAGAACTATGGCTACACCTTC
d_call: NA
clone_size: NA
v_call: TRBV28
j_call: TRBJ1-2

cdr3_aa: CASSLGTVDQPQHF
cdr3_nt: TGTGCCAGCAGCTTAGGGACCGTGGATCAGCCCCAGCATTTT
d_call: NA
clone_size: NA
v_call: TRBV7-2
j_call: TRBJ1-5

cdr3_aa: CASPGGGDTEAFF
cdr3_nt: TGTGCCAGCCCCGGTGGAGGGGACACTGAAGCTTTCTTT
d_call: NA
clone_size: NA
v_call: TRBV28
j_call: TRBJ1-1

cdr3_aa: CATSLAGSYNEQFF
cdr3_nt: TGTGCCACCTCACTAGCGGGCTCCTACAATGAGCAGTTCTTC
d_call: TRBD2
clone_size: NA
v_call: TRBV30
j_call: TRBJ2-1

cdr3_aa: CASSVEGESEAFF
cdr3_nt: TGTGCCAGCAGCGTAGAGGGAGAGTCTGAAGCTTTCTTT
d_call: NA
clone_size: NA
v_call: TRBV9
j_call: TRBJ1-1

cdr3_aa: CASSFNTVTGELFF
cdr3_nt: TGTGCCAGCAGTTTTAATACGGTGACCGGGGAGCTGTTTTTT
d_call: NA
clone_size: NA
v_call: TRBV27
j_call: TRBJ2-2

cdr3_aa: CASSSPSGTGNTGELFF
cdr3_nt: TGTGCCAGCAGCTCGCCGTCCGGGACAGGGAACACCGGGGAGCTGTTTTTT
d_call: TRBD1
clone_size: NA
v_call: TRBV7-9
j_call: TRBJ2-2

cdr3_aa: CASSLGAGNQPQHF
cdr3_nt: TGCGCCAGCAGCTTGGGGGCAGGAAATCAGCCCCAGCATTTT
d_call: NA
clone_size: few
v_call: TRBV5-1
j_call: TRBJ1-5